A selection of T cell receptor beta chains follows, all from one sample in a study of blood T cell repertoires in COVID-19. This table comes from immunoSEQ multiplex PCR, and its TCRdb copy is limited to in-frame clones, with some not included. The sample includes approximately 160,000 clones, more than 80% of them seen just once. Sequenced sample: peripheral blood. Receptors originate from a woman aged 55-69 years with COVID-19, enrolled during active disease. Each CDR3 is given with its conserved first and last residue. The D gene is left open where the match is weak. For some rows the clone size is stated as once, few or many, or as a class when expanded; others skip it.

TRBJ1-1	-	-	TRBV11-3	TGTGCCAGCAGCACAGGGACTGAAGCTTTCTTT	CASSTGTEAFF
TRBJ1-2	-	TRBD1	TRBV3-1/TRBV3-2	TGTGCCAGCAGCGGTACCTACAGGGGAAACTATGGCTACACCTTC	CASSGTYRGNYGYTF
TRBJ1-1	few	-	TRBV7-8	TGTGCCAGCAGCTTAGACCGGCGGCTCTTAAAATCGTCTGAAGCTTTCTTT	CASSLDRRLLKSSEAFF
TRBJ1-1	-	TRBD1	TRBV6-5	TGTGCCAGCGGACAGGGGATTAACACTGAAGCTTTCTTT	CASGQGINTEAFF
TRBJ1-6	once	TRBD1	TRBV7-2	TGTGCCAGCAGCTCCCGGGGTTCGACAGGGTTCTCGTCACCCCTCCACTTT	CASSSRGSTGFSSPLHF
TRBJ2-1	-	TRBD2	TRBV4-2	TGTGCCAGCAGCCAAGAAAGTCTAGCGGGGGCAGGCCGGGCTATCAATGAGCAGTTCTTC	CASSQESLAGAGRAINEQFF
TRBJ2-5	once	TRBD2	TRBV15	TGTGCCACCAGAATGGTAGCGGGGAGGGTGGGGACCCAGTACTTC	CATRMVAGRVGTQYF
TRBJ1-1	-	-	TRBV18	TGTGCCAGCGTACAGGATTTGAACACTGAAGCTTTCTTT	CASVQDLNTEAFF
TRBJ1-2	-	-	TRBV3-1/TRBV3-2	TGTGCCAGCAGCCAAGGGAGGCAGGGGTATGGCTACACCTTC	CASSQGRQGYGYTF
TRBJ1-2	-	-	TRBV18	TGTGCCAGCTCACGGGGACGGACAGAGAACTATGGCTACACCTTC	CASSRGRTENYGYTF
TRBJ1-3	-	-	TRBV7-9	TGTGCCAGCAGGCAACAGGGCCCTGGAAACACCATATATTTT	CASRQQGPGNTIYF
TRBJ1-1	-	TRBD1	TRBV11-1	TGTGCCAGCAGTACCCGACAGGGGCGAGGTACTGAAGCTTTCTTT	CASSTRQGRGTEAFF
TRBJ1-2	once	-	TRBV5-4	TGTGCCAGCAGCCAGAACTCCGACAGCTACTATGGCTACACCTTC	CASSQNSDSYYGYTF
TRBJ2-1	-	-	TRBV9	TGTGCCAGCAGCGTAATGAGCGAGGGAATAGAGCAGTTCTTC	CASSVMSEGIEQFF
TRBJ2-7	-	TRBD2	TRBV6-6	TGTGCCAGCAGATCGGGACTAGCGGACAACCACGAGCAGTACTTC	CASRSGLADNHEQYF
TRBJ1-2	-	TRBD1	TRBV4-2	TGTGCCAGCAGCCGGCGACAGGGGGGTGACTATGGCTACACCTTC	CASSRRQGGDYGYTF
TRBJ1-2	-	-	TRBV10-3	TGTGCCATCAGTGAGTCGCTGGGGGGAGAGTATGGCTACACCTTC	CAISESLGGEYGYTF
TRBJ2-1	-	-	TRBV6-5	TGTGCCAGCAGCTCCCGGGACACTGAGCAGTTCTTC	CASSSRDTEQFF
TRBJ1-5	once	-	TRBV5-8	TGTGCCAGCAGCTTACAGGGAGTGAATCAGCCCCAGCATTTT	CASSLQGVNQPQHF
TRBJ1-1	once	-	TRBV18	TGTGCCAGCTCACCAGGGGAGGCTGAAGCTTTCTTT	CASSPGEAEAFF
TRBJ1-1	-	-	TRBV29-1	TGCAGCGTTGCTTTTCGCAGCGACACTGAAGCTTTCTTT	CSVAFRSDTEAFF
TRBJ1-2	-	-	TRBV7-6	TGTGCCAGCAGCTTAGGGGCCGGATTAAACTATGGCTACACCTTC	CASSLGAGLNYGYTF
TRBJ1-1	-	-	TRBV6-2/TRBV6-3	TGTGCCAGCAGCCTTTTATCCGGGATCCTTCGGGAGAAGACTGAAGCTTTCTTT	CASSLLSGILREKTEAFF
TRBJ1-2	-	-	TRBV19	TGTGCCAGTAGTATCCCCGGGGATTACTATGGCTACACCTTC	CASSIPGDYYGYTF
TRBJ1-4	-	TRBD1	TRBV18	TGTGCCAGCTCATTTCGGACAGGCGATAATGAAAAACTGTTTTTT	CASSFRTGDNEKLFF
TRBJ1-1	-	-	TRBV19	TGTGCCAGTAGTATTGGTAGCACTGAAGCTTTCTTT	CASSIGSTEAFF
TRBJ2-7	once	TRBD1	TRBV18	TGTGCCAGCTCACCGACAGGGCGATACGAGCAGTACTTC	CASSPTGRYEQYF
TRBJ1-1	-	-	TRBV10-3	TGTGCCATCAGTGAACGAGAGTACACTGAAGCTTTCTTT	CAISEREYTEAFF
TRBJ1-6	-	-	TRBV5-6	TGTGCCAGCAGCTATCAACCAGGGGAAAATTCACCCCTCCACTTT	CASSYQPGENSPLHF
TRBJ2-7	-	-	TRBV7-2	TGTGCCAGCAGCTTATCAGGCGATAGCTCCTACGAGCAGTACTTC	CASSLSGDSSYEQYF
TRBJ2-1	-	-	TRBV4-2	TGTGCCAGCAGCCAAGAGAGGATTGAGCAGTTCTTC	CASSQERIEQFF
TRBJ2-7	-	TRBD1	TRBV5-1	TGCGCCAGCAGCTCAGGGACAGGGGACCCCGAGCAGTACTTC	CASSSGTGDPEQYF
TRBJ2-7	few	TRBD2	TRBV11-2	TGTGCCAGCAGCTCGCTAGCGGGGGCATCCTACGAGCAGTACTTC	CASSSLAGASYEQYF
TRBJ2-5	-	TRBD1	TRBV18	TGTGCCAGCTCTCCCGGGACAGTATCACAAGAGACCCAGTACTTC	CASSPGTVSQETQYF
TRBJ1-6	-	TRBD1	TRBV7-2	TGTGCCAGCAGCGTAGGACAGGGGAGCTCCTATAATTCACCCCTCCACTTT	CASSVGQGSSYNSPLHF
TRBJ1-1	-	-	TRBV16	TGTGCCAGCAGCCAATCGAGGGCGACCACTGAAGCTTTCTTT	CASSQSRATTEAFF
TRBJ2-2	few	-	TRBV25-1	TGTGCCAGCAGTCACGACTGGAACACCGGGGAGCTGTTTTTT	CASSHDWNTGELFF
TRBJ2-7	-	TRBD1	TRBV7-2	TGTGCCAGCAGCACCTCAGGGGGCCCTGCCTACGAGCAGTACTTC	CASSTSGGPAYEQYF
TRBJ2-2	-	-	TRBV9	TGTGCCAGCAGCGTAGCCACAACCGGGGAGCTGTTTTTT	CASSVATTGELFF
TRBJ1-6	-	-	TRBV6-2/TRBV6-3	TGTGCCAGCAGTTACTCGGCAGATAATTCACCCCTCCACTTT	CASSYSADNSPLHF
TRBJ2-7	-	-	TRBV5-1	TGCGCCAGCAGCTTGGGCACAGAATTACGAGAGTGGTACTTC	CASSLGTELREWYF
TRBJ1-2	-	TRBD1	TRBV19	TGTGCCAGTAGTTGGGACAGGGGAAACTATGGCTACACCTTC	CASSWDRGNYGYTF
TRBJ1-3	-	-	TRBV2	TGTGCCAGCTGGACGGCGGGGTCTGGAAACACCATATATTTT	CASWTAGSGNTIYF
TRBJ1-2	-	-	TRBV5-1	TGCGCCAGCAGCGCCGACTCAGGGGTTACCCGATATGGCTACACCTTC	CASSADSGVTRYGYTF
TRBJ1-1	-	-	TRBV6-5	TGTGCCAGCAGTTGGACCGGAGGGGCTGAAGCTTTCTTT	CASSWTGGAEAFF
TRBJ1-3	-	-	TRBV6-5	TGTGCCAGCAGGAAAACCGGGGGCACCATATATTTT	CASRKTGGTIYF
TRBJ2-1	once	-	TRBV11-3	TGTGCCAGCAGCTTGAACAGGTTTGGCGAGCAGTTCTTC	CASSLNRFGEQFF
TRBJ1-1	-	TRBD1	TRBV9	TGTGCCAGCAGCGTTACAGGGGTTGACACTGAAGCTTTCTTT	CASSVTGVDTEAFF
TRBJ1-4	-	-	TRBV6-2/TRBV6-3	TGTGCCAGCAGCCTCCCCGGGGGAGGGAGGGCTGAAAAACTGTTTTTT	CASSLPGGGRAEKLFF
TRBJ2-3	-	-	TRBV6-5	TGTGCCAGCAGTTACAACCCGGGAGATACGCAGTATTTT	CASSYNPGDTQYF
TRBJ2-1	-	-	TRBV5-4	TGTGCCAGCAGCTTGGGCCCAGGAGAGCAGTTCTTC	CASSLGPGEQFF
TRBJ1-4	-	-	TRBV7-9	TGTGCCAGCAGCTTACGGGGGGTTAATGAAAAACTGTTTTTT	CASSLRGVNEKLFF
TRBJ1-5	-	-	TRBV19	TGTGCCAGTAGAGAGCTCAGGGGTAGCAATCAGCCCCAGCATTTT	CASRELRGSNQPQHF
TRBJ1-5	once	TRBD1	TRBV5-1	TGCGCCAGCAGCTGGACAGGGGGCAATCAGCCCCAGCATTTT	CASSWTGGNQPQHF
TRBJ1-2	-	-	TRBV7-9	TGTGCCAGCAGCTCCGTACTTGATAACTATGGCTACACCTTC	CASSSVLDNYGYTF
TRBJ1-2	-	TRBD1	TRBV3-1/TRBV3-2	TGTGCCAGCAGCCAACCCCAACCGACAGGGGCCTACACCTTC	CASSQPQPTGAYTF
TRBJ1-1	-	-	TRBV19	TGTGCCAGTAGTATAACATTGAACACTGAAGCTTTCTTT	CASSITLNTEAFF
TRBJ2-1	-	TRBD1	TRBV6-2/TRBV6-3	TGTGCCAGCAGTAAAATGGGGGACAGAGGGTTCTTC	CASSKMGDRGFF